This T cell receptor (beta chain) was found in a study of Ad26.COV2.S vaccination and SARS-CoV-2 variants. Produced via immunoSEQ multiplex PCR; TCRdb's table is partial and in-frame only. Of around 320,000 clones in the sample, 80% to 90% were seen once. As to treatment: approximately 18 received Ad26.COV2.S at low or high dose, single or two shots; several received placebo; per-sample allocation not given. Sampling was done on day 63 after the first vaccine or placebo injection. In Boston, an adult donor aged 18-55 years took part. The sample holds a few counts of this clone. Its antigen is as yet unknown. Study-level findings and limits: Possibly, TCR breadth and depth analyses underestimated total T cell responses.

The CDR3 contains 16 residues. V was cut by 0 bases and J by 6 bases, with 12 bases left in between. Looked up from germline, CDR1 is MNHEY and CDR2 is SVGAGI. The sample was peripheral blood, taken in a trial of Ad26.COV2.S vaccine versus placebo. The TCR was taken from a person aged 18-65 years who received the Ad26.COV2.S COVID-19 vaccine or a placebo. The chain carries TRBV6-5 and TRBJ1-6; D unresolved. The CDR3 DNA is TGTGCCAGCAGTTACTCTGAGCAGAAAAGTAATTCACCCCTCCACTTT. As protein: CASSYSEQKSNSPLHF.